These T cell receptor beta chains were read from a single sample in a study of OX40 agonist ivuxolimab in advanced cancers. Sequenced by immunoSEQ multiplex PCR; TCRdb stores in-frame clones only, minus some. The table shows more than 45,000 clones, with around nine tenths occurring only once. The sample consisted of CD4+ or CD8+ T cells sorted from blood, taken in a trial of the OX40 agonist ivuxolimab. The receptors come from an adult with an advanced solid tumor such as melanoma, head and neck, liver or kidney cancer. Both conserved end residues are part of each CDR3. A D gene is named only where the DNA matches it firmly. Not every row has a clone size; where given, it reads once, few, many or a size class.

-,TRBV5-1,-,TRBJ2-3,CASSLAGTGGGDTQYF,TGCGCCAGCAGCTTGGCCGGAACAGGAGGAGGGGATACGCAGTATTTT
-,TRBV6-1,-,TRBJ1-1,CASSANAAGSTEAFF,TGTGCCAGCAGTGCCAACGCCGCAGGCTCCACTGAAGCTTTCTTT
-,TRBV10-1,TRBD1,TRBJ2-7,CASSGSWTGTQYF,TGCGCCAGCAGTGGTTCGTGGACAGGGACGCAGTACTTC
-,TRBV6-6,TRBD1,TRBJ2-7,CASSRLGQGPYEQYF,TGTGCCAGCAGTCGACTGGGACAGGGACCCTACGAGCAGTACTTC
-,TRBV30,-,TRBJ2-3,CACTRRASTDTQYF,TGTGCCTGTACCAGGAGGGCCTCGACAGATACGCAGTATTTT
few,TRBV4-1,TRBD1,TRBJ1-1,CASSHVTGGSNTEAFF,TGCGCCAGCAGCCACGTGACAGGGGGAAGTAACACTGAAGCTTTCTTT
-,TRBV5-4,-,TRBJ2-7,CASSLGLGSGEQYF,TGTGCCAGCAGCTTGGGTCTAGGAAGCGGCGAGCAGTACTTC
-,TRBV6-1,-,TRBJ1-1,CASSELERVNTEAFF,TGTGCCAGCAGTGAATTGGAGAGGGTGAACACTGAAGCTTTCTTT
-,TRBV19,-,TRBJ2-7,CASSRGAFSSYEQYF,TGTGCCAGTAGTAGGGGGGCTTTTTCTTCCTACGAGCAGTACTTC
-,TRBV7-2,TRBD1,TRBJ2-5,CASSLGQGAETQYF,TGTGCCAGCAGCTTAGGTCAGGGGGCGGAGACCCAGTACTTC
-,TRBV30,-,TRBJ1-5,CAWSTWGRGVSETSNQPQHF,TGTGCCTGGAGTACCTGGGGCCGAGGGGTATCTGAGACTAGCAATCAGCCCCAGCATTTT
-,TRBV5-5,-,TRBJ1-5,CASSFAVLSNQPQHF,TGTGCCAGCAGCTTCGCTGTACTAAGCAATCAGCCCCAGCATTTT
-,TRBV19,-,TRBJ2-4,CASSQQLAAKNIQYF,TGTGCCAGTAGTCAACAGCTAGCAGCCAAAAACATTCAGTACTTC